This T cell receptor (beta chain) was found in a study of shared clonotypes between healthy human individuals. Study-level background: The donors, a couple of women and a few men, were aged 18 to 49.

Original methodology: Owing to the provision of junction-only sequences devoid of quality scores by immunoSEQ, filtering differed. TCRdb keeps only in-frame clones here, not all; method: immunoSEQ multiplex PCR. The V and J calls and clone size come from that table; D and trimming were worked out from the DNA. There are about 1 million clones in the sample; roughly 80% occur only once, and 1.2% to 1.5% lies in the top ten. The donors, healthy adults who were HIV-negative, had experienced no recent acute infections or vaccinations. The study's findings and limits: Generally, estimated richness proved larger in naive subsets than it did in memory subsets.

As regards this clone: Its antigen is not known.

The V gene's germline CDR1 is KGHSH and CDR2 LQKENI. The length of the CDR3 is 12 residues. The V and J ends lost 5 bases and 4 bases respectively, with 8 bases between them. The sample was memory CD4+ T cells sorted from blood. Subset given: CD45RA-negative fraction. The chain is built from TRBV18 and TRBJ1-2; tentatively, D is TRBD1 (5 bases). The sequence derives from a man between 18 and 29 years old in good health. The CDR3 is CASSAGIYGYTF. Here the CDR3 DNA reads TGTGCCAGCTCAGCAGGGATCTATGGCTACACCTTC.